The rows below give T cell receptor beta chains drawn from one sample of a study of cytomegalovirus exposure and HLA in healthy donors. TCRdb's copy holds only in-frame clones and misses some; the assay was immunoSEQ multiplex PCR. The sample yields about 25,000 clones, 75% to 85% seen once. Sequenced: PBMCs. The receptors were gathered from a male donor in good health and CMV-seronegative. CDR3s include the opening cysteine and the closing phenylalanine or tryptophan. The D gene is left open where the match is weak.

v_call | d_call | cdr3_aa
TRBV4-3 | TRBD2 | CASSQGPGGVSYNEQFF
TRBV2 | NA | CASSNQGTSYEQYF
TRBV7-3 | TRBD1 | CASSGGQGETQYF
TRBV13 | NA | CASSFRLRVADEQYF
TRBV5-8 | NA | CASSPFSGSNQPQHF
TRBV5-1 | TRBD2 | CASSLGAGAATDTQYF
TRBV7-8 | NA | CASSFRLGNTIYF
TRBV6-4 | TRBD2 | CASSDGLAGPSGANVLTF
TRBV4-3 | TRBD2 | CASSQALAGRLNTQYF
TRBV10-3 | TRBD1 | CAISRDRGYEQYF
TRBV18 | NA | CASSPPLGGGIEKLFF
TRBV5-6 | NA | CASTKAQGGWAFF
TRBV28 | NA | CASSLGGGAGQPQHF
TRBV29-1 | NA | CSVESHSYEQYF
TRBV5-1 | TRBD2 | CASSLAPSGTYEQYF
TRBV7-2 | NA | CASSLAVQDAQKLFF
TRBV5-1 | TRBD1 | CASSLRQGLNTEAFF
TRBV27 | NA | CASMGHTGNTIYF
TRBV5-1 | NA | CASSLPPAASWADTQYF
TRBV10-2 | TRBD1 | CASSEATGGDQPQHF
TRBV4-2 | NA | CASSQDPGGELFF
TRBV5-1 | TRBD1 | CASSLAGGGETQYF
TRBV29-1 | TRBD1 | CSVSRDRGQPQHF
TRBV2 | NA | CASSGQSNGEQFF
TRBV6-5 | TRBD1 | CASSYQGASTEAFF
TRBV28 | TRBD2 | CASSPPGLAGANEQFF
TRBV7-8 | TRBD1 | CANSSQGAATGELFF
TRBV7-9 | TRBD2 | CASSSTSGGILNNEQFF
TRBV6-5 | TRBD2 | CASKKKAGGDTQYF
TRBV11-2 | TRBD2 | CASSLAGLFVYRYNEQFF
TRBV2 | TRBD2 | CASSEDGAGRTYEQYF
TRBV9 | NA | CASSPNSRKLFF
TRBV28 | TRBD1 | CASSLPKGQFNEKLFF
TRBV7-2 | NA | CASSRGRDEKLFF
TRBV7-2 | NA | CASSLYGDTQYF
TRBV7-2 | TRBD1 | CASSPGGWDGYTF
TRBV6-4 | TRBD2 | CASRRTSGGGDEQFF
TRBV11-2 | NA | CASSLWHGGEQYF
TRBV7-3 | TRBD2 | CASSSGLAGGTGELFF
TRBV4-1 | TRBD1 | CASSSGQTTLNYGYTF
TRBV6-6 | NA | CASSQASWVNTIYF
TRBV19 | NA | CASSIVRGNSGANVLTF
TRBV7-3 | TRBD1 | CASSLVAGGTPDTQYF
TRBV6-5 | TRBD2 | CASSYSSQRGLNEQFF
TRBV7-9 | TRBD1 | CATNGQGKNTEAFF
TRBV28 | NA | CASSFPSRDTFDSEQFF
TRBV6-8 | TRBD1 | CASSYRTLRDRAFTSGEKLFF
TRBV6-5 | TRBD1 | CASSYGQGPYEQYF
TRBV6-1 | TRBD1 | CASDRGSNQPQHF
TRBV6-5 | NA | CASSYHDSPQEQFF